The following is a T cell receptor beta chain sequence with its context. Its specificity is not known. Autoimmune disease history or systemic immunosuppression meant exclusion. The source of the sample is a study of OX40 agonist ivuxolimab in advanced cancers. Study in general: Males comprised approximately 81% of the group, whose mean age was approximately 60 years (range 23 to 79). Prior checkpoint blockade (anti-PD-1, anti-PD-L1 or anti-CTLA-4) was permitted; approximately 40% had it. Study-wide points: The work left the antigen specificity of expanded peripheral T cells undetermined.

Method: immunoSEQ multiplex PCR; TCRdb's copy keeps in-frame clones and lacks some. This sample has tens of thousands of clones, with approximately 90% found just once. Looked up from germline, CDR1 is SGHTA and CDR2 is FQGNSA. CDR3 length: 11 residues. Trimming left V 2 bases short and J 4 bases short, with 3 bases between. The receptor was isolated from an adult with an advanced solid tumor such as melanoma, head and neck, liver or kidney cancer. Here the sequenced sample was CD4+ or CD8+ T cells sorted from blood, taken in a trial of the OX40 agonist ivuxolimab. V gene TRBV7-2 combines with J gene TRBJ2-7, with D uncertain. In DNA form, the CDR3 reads TGTGCCAGCAGCTTATTATACGAGCAGTACTTC. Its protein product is CASSLLYEQYF.